This TCR beta chain was retrieved from a study of CD8 T cells in ankylosing spondylitis. This clonotype was observed many times. TCRdb ran MiXCR on the 5' RACE reads and lists one entry per CDR3 protein. Of approximately 42,000 distinct CDR3 sequences in the sample, 4% were seen once. The CDR3 extends over 16 amino acids. Trimming cost V 2 bases and J 6 bases; bases outside gene matches: 13. Germline loops: CDR1 SGDLS, CDR2 YYNGEE. The sample taken for sequencing was blood, either unsorted or a sorted T cell fraction (not recorded which). The chain couples TRBV9 to TRBJ2-7, with 8 bases identical to TRBD1. The sequence came from a female donor with ankylosing spondylitis or in good health (not recorded which). CDR3 amino acids: CASSVSPGGTAFEQYF. The CDR3 bases are TGTGCCAGCAGCGTGTCCCCAGGGGGCACGGCGTTCGAGCAGTACTTC.